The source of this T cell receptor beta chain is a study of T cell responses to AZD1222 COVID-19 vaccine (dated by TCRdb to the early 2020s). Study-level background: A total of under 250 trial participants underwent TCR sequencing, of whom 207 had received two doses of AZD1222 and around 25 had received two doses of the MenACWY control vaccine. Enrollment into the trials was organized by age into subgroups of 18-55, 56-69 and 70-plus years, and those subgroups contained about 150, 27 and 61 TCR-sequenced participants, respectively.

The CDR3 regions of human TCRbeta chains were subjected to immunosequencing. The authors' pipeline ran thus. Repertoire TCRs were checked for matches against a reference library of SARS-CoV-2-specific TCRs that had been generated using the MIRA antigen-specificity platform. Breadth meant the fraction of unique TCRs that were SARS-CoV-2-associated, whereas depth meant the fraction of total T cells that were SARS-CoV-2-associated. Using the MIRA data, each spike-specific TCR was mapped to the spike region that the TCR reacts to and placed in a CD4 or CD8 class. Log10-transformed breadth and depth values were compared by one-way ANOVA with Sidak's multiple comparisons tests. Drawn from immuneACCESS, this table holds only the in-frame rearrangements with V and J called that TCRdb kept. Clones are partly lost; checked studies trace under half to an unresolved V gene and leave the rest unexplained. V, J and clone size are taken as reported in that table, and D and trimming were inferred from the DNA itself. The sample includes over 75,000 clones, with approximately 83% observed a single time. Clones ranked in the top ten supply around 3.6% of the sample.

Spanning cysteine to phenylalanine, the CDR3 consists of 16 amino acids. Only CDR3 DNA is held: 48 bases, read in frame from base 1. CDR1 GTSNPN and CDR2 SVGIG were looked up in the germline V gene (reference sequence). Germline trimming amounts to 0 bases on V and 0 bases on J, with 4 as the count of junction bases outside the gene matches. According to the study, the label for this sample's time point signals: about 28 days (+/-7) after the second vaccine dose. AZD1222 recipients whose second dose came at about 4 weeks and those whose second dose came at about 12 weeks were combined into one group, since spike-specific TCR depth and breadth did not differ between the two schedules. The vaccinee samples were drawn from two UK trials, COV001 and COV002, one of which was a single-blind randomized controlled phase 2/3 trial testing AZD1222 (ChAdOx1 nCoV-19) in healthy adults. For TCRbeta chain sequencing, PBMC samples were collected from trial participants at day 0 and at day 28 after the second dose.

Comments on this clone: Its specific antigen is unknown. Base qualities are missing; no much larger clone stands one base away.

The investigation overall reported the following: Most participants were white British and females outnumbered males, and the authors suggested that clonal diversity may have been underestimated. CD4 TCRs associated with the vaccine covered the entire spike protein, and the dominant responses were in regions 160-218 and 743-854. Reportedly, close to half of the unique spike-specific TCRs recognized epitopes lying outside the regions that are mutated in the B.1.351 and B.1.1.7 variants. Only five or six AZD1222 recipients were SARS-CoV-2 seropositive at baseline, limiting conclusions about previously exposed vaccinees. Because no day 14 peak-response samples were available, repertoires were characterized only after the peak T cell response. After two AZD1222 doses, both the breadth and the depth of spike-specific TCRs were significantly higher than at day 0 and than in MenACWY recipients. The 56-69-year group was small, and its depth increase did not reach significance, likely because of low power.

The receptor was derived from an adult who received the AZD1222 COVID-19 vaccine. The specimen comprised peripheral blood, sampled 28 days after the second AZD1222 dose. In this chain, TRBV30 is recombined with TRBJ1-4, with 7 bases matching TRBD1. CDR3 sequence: CAWSVRGGATNEKLFF. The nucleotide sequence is TGTGCCTGGAGTGTACGAGGGGGCGCAACTAATGAAAAACTGTTTTTT.